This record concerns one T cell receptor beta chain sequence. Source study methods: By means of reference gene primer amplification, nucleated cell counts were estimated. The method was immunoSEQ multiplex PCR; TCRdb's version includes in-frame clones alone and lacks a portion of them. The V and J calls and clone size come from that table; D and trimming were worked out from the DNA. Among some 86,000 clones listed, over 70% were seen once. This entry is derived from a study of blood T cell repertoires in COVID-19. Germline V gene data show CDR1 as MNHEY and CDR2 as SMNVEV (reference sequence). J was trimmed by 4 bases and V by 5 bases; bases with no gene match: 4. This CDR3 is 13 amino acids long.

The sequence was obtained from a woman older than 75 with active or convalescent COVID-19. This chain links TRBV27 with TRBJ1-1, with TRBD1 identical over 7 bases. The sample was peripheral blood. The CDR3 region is CASSPRQGTEAFF. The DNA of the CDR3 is TGTGCCAGCAGTCCAAGACAGGGCACTGAAGCTTTCTTT.